The clone carrying this T cell receptor (beta chain) was seen a few times. No antigen is known for it. TCRdb keeps only in-frame clones here, not all; method: immunoSEQ multiplex PCR. In the table there are about 2 million clones, 85% to 95% of which are singletons. This sample was taken from a study of shared clonotypes between healthy human individuals. Whole-study findings and limits: The researchers took only blood, and tissue repertoires probably look different.

Sequenced: naive CD4+ T cells sorted from blood. The sample's subset: CD45RA+ positively selected. The source is a man in his late teens or twenties in good health.

CDR3 region: CAISESRGLGANVLTF. The CDR3 coding sequence is TGTGCCATCAGTGAGTCCCGGGGGCTCGGGGCCAACGTCCTGACTTTC. The V and J genes are TRBV10-3 and TRBJ2-6, with D possibly being TRBD1 or TRBD2 (6 bases each). The V end was cut by 0 bases, the J end by 4 bases, with 10 bases between. Germline values: CDR1 ENHRY, CDR2 SYGVKD. This CDR3 has 16 residues.